Shown below are 5 T cell receptor beta chains from a single sample sequenced in a study of blood T cell repertoires in COVID-19. TCRdb's copy holds only in-frame clones and misses some; the assay was immunoSEQ multiplex PCR. The table records 490,000 or so clones, approximately 87% of them present only once. Specimen: PBMCs or T cells enriched from blood (not recorded which). These receptors were taken from a woman in her 40s who had recovered from COVID-19.

The chain uses TRBV7-2 and TRBJ2-3; a possible D gene is TRBD2 (5 bases). Trimming cost V 5 bases and J 6 bases, with 21 bases left between them. Germline loops: CDR1 SGHTA, CDR2 FQGNSA. The CDR3 loop spans 16 amino acids. The CDR3: CASSPARGASFDTQYF. The CDR3 DNA follows: TGTGCCAGCAGCCCCGCTCGGGGAGCCTCGTTTGATACGCAGTATTTT.

This sequence joins TRBV7-9 and TRBJ2-5, with 9 bases fitting TRBD2. There are 15 residues in the CDR3. With V trimmed by 1 base and J by 5 bases, 5 bases remained unmatched. Germline lookup yields CDR1 SEHNR and CDR2 FQNEAQ (reference sequence). Here the CDR3 DNA reads TGTGCCAGCAGCTTAGGTCGGCTAGCGGGGGAGACCCAGTACTTC. This encodes CASSLGRLAGETQYF. The whole variable domain, remainder taken from reference TRBV7-9 and TRBJ2-5, is DTGVSQNPRHKITKRGQNVTFRCDPISEHNRLYWYRQTLGQGPEFLTYFQNEAQLEKSRLLSDRFSAERPKGSFSTLEIQRTEQGDSAMYLCASSLGRLAGETQYFGPGTRLLVL.

In its sample, this clone was seen once. The chain joins TRBV27 to TRBJ1-1, with 8 bases identical to TRBD1. The CDR3 extends over 13 amino acids. J was trimmed by 11 bases and V by 6 bases; bases with no gene match: 11. Germline V gene data show CDR1 as MNHEY and CDR2 as SMNVEV (reference sequence). The CDR3 bases are TGTGCCAGCAGGCAAAGAAGGACAGGGCGCGCTTTCTTT. Protein: CASRQRRTGRAFF.

V is TRBV2 and J is TRBJ2-1; D is perhaps TRBD1 (5 bases). Trimming left V 7 bases short and J 1 base short, with 11 bases between. CDR3 length: 14 residues. From germline, CDR1 is SNHLY and CDR2 FYNNEI. The chain's CDR3 is CASKGRASYNEQFF. DNA for the CDR3: TGTGCCAGCAAGGGCAGGGCATCCTACAATGAGCAGTTCTTC.

The rearrangement joins TRBV5-1 to TRBJ1-1, with 8 nucleotides matching TRBD1. This CDR3 contains 17 residues. From germline, CDR1 is SGHRS and CDR2 YFSETQ. Trimming took 4 bases from V and 5 from J; bases not matched to a gene: 16. The DNA of the CDR3 is TGCGCCAGCAGCCCGCAACCCGGACAGGGAATGAGTACTGAAGCTTTCTTT. It codes for CASSPQPGQGMSTEAFF.